This T cell receptor (beta chain) stems from a study of shared clonotypes between healthy human individuals. Study observations and caveats: Naive subsets tended to show greater estimated richness than memory subsets. When naive CD4 clonotypes were compared across several donors, 4% to 6.5% were shared.

V was pared by 6 bases and J by 3 bases, with 8 bases of the junction left unmatched. The CDR3 extends over 15 amino acids. The germline gives CDR1 MDHEN, CDR2 SYDVKM. The method was immunoSEQ multiplex PCR; TCRdb's version includes in-frame clones alone and lacks a portion of them. This table holds around 2.5 million clones, 93% found once. Nashville, Tennessee was home to all donors, who were Caucasian adults. About this clone itself: Antigen specificity is unknown.

This chain joins TRBV28 and TRBJ2-7; 10 nucleotides line up with TRBD2. The sequence was collected from a young man in good health. Some clones in this sample may be carry-over from other donors' samples. The sample was naive CD4+ T cells from PBMCs. The subset: CD45RA+ positively selected. CDR3 nucleotides: TGTGCCAGCAGAACCACTAGCGGGACCTTCTACGAGCAGTACTTC. Translated: CASRTTSGTFYEQYF.